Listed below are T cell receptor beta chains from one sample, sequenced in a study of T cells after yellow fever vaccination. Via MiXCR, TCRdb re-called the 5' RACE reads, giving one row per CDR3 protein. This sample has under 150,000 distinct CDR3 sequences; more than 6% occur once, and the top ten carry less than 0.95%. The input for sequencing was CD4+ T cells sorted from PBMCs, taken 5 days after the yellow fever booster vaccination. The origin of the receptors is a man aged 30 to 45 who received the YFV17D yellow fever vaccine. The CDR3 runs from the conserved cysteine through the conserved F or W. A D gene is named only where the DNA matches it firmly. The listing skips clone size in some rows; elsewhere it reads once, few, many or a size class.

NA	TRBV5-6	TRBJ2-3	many	TGTGCCAGCAGCTTGCTGGCGGGAATGCGTCCAGATACGCAGTATTTT	CASSLLAGMRPDTQYF
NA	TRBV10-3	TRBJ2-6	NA	TGTGCCATCATGGCACAGGGTATAGGTGGGGCCAACGTCCTGACTTTC	CAIMAQGIGGANVLTF
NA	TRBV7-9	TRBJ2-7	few	TGTGCCAGCAGCTTTGGGGGGACTCTCTACGAGCAGTACTTC	CASSFGGTLYEQYF
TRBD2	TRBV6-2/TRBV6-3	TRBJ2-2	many	TGTGCCAGCAGTCCGGGACTAGCGGGAGTCGGGGAGCTGTTTTTT	CASSPGLAGVGELFF
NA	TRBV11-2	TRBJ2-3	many	TGTGCCAGCAGCTTAGTGGCAGGGGATGGGGCAGATACGCAGTATTTT	CASSLVAGDGADTQYF
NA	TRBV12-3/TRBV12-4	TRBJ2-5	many	TGTGCCAGCAGTAGAGGGCTTGGGGAGACCCAGTACTTC	CASSRGLGETQYF
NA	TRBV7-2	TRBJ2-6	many	TGTGCCAGCAGCTTCGTAGGGGCCAACGTCCTGACTTTC	CASSFVGANVLTF
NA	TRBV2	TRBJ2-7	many	TGTGCCAGCAGAATATCCGGGACCAGGAGCTCCTACGAGCAGTACTTC	CASRISGTRSSYEQYF
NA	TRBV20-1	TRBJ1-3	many	TGCAGTGCTAGAGGAGGTAGTACAAACACCATATATTTT	CSARGGSTNTIYF
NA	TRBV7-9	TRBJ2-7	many	TGTGCCAGCAGCAGAGCCGAAGGACCCCACGAGCAGTACTTC	CASSRAEGPHEQYF
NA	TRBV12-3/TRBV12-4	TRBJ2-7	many	TGTGCCAGCAGTTTGAGTTTGGGTCGTGACGAGCAGTACTTC	CASSLSLGRDEQYF
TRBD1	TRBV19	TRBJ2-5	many	TGTGCCAGTTCCTCATGGACAGGCCAAGAGACCCAGTACTTC	CASSSWTGQETQYF
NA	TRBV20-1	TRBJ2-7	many	TGCAGTGGACGCCGCAGCTCCTACGAGCAGTACTTC	CSGRRSSYEQYF
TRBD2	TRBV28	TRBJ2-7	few	TGTGCCAGCACGTTATATAGCGGGAGGGATTCCTACGAGCAGTACTTC	CASTLYSGRDSYEQYF
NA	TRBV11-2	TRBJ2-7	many	TGTGCCAGCAGCTTGCTCTCGTATACCTACGAGCAGTACTTC	CASSLLSYTYEQYF
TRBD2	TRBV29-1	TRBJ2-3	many	TGCAGCGTGGCGGGGGGTAGCGGGTATACAGATACGCAGTATTTT	CSVAGGSGYTDTQYF
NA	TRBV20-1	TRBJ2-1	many	TGCAGTGCTTACGGAACAAGCTCCTACAATGAGCAGTTCTTC	CSAYGTSSYNEQFF
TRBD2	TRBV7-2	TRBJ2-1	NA	TGTACCAGCAGCCCTAGTAGCGGGAGTCAAAATGAGCAGTTCTTC	CTSSPSSGSQNEQFF
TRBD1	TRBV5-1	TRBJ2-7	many	TGCGCCAGCAGCCGGACTGGGACAGGGGACTACGAGCAGTACTTC	CASSRTGTGDYEQYF
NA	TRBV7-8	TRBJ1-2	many	TGTGCCAGCAGCTCCCATACAGGAGACGGTGGACGCTACACCTTC	CASSSHTGDGGRYTF
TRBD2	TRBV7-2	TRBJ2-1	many	TGTGCCAGCAGCATTGGCGGGGGAAACAATGAGCAGTTCTTC	CASSIGGGNNEQFF
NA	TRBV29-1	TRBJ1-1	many	TGCAGCGTTGAAGCGGTACAGTTTCACTCTGAAGCTTTCTTT	CSVEAVQFHSEAFF
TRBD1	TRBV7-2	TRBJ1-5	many	TGTGCCAGCAGCTTAACGGGACAGCTAAGCAATCAGCCCCAGCATTTT	CASSLTGQLSNQPQHF
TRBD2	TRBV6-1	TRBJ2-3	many	TGTGCCAGCAGGAGCGGACTAGCAGATACGCAGTATTTT	CASRSGLADTQYF
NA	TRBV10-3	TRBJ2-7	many	TGTGCCATCAGAGCGGACCCCTACTACGAGCAGTACTTC	CAIRADPYYEQYF
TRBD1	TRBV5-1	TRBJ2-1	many	TGCGCCAGCAGCTCCCGGACAGGTGCCCCTGAGCAGTTCTTC	CASSSRTGAPEQFF
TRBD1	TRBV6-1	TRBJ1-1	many	TGTGCCAGCAGCCTGTCCGGGACAGGGGGCACTGAAGCTTTCTTT	CASSLSGTGGTEAFF
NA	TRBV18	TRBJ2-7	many	TGTGCCAGCTCACCTGGCGCAGGGGCTATTTACGAGCAGTACTTC	CASSPGAGAIYEQYF
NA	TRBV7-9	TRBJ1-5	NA	TGTGCCAGCAGCTCCAACCCTGACGGCTATCAGCCCCAGCATTTT	CASSSNPDGYQPQHF
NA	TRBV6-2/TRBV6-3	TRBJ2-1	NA	TGTGCCAGCAGTCGATCCGCTGCGGGCCGCAATGAGCAGTTCTTC	CASSRSAAGRNEQFF
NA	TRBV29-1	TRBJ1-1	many	TGCAGCGTTGAAGATCAACGGGGGCGCGACACTGAAGCTTTCTTT	CSVEDQRGRDTEAFF
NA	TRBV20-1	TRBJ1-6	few	TGCAGTGCTAGAGTAGTGACGGGAAGTAACAGTTCACCCCTCCACTTT	CSARVVTGSNSSPLHF
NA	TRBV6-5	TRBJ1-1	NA	TGTGCCAGCCGCCATACCCCGAACACTGAAGCTTTCTTT	CASRHTPNTEAFF
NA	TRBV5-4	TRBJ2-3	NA	TGTGCCAGCAGTTCGGAGCGAAGTCGTTTCACAGATACGCAGTATTTT	CASSSERSRFTDTQYF
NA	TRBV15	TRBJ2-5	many	TGTGCCACCAGCGGACGAAGGGCAGGAGAGACCCAGTACTTC	CATSGRRAGETQYF
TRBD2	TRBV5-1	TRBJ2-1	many	TGCGCCAGCAGCTATCTAGCGGGGTCCTACAATGAGCAGTTCTTC	CASSYLAGSYNEQFF
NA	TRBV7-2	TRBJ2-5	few	TGTGCCAGCAGCTTAGGTAGTAGGGTCGGAGAGACCCAGTACTTC	CASSLGSRVGETQYF
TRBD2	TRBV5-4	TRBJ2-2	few	TGTGCCAGCAGCTTGGACCCCAGCGGGGGCTCGAACACCGGGGAGCTGTTTTTT	CASSLDPSGGSNTGELFF
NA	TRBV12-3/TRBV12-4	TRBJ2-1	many	TGTGCCAGCAGGCGAGTGAGTGATGAGCAGTTCTTC	CASRRVSDEQFF
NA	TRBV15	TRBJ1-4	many	TGTGCCACCAGCAGGGATAAAGGGAGTAATGAAAAACTGTTTTTT	CATSRDKGSNEKLFF
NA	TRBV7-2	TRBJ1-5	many	TGTGCCAGCAGTCTTCAAGGGCCGGCATATAGCAATCAGCCCCAGCATTTT	CASSLQGPAYSNQPQHF
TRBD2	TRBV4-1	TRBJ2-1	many	TGCGCCAGCAGCCAAGTGTTAACTAGCGGGATCTACAATGAGCAGTTCTTC	CASSQVLTSGIYNEQFF
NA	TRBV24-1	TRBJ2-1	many	TGTGCCACCAGCCCCCGGGTCGGCAACAATGAGCAGTTCTTC	CATSPRVGNNEQFF
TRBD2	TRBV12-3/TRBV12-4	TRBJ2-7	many	TGTGCCAGCAGTGCGACTAGCGCAACCTACGAGCAGTACTTC	CASSATSATYEQYF
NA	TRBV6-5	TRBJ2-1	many	TGTGCCAGCAGTTACAGGTCTATTGGGGGTAATGAGCAGTTCTTC	CASSYRSIGGNEQFF
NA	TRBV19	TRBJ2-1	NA	TGTGCCAGTAGTATAAACCTGGGACAACTATCCTACAATGAGCAGTTCTTC	CASSINLGQLSYNEQFF
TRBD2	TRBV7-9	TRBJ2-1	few	TGTGCCAGCAGCCCCCAGGTGGGCGGGAGGCTGTACAATGAGCAGTTCTTC	CASSPQVGGRLYNEQFF
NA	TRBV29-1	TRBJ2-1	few	TGCAGCGTTGAACGGCGGCGCTGGTCCAACCTCAATGAGCAGTTCTTC	CSVERRRWSNLNEQFF
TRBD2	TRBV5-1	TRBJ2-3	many	TGCGCCAGCAGCTTGCCCAGCGGGAGTGGGGATACGCAGTATTTT	CASSLPSGSGDTQYF